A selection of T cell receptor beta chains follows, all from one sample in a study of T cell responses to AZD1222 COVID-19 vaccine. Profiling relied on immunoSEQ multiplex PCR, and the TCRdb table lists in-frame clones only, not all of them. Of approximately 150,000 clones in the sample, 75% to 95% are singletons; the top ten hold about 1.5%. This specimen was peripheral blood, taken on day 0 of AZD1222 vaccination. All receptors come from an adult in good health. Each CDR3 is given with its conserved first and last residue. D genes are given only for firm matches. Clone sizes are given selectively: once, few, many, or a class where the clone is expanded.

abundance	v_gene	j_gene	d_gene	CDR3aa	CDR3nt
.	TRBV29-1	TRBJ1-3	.	CSVVGGSGNTIYF	TGCAGCGTTGTTGGTGGCTCTGGAAACACCATATATTTT
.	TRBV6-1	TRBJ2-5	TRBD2	CASSEALMAGGPLETQYF	TGTGCCAGCAGTGAAGCGCTTATGGCGGGGGGGCCTTTAGAGACCCAGTACTTC
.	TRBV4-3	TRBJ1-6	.	CASSQDRTSDSPLHF	TGCGCCAGCAGCCAAGATAGGACCTCGGACTCACCCCTCCACTTT
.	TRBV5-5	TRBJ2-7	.	CASSLELFEQYF	TGTGCCAGCAGCTTGGAGTTGTTCGAGCAGTACTTC
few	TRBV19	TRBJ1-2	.	CASSIAGIGYGYTF	TGTGCCAGTAGTATAGCGGGGATCGGCTATGGCTACACCTTC
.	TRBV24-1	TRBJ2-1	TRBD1	CATSDGQGARNEQFF	TGTGCCACCAGTGATGGGCAGGGGGCGCGAAATGAGCAGTTCTTC
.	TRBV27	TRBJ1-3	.	CASSLTTSGNTIYF	TGTGCCAGCAGTTTGACCACCTCTGGAAACACCATATATTTT
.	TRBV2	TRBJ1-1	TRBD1	CACRQGEAEAFF	TGTGCCTGCAGACAGGGGGAGGCTGAAGCTTTCTTT
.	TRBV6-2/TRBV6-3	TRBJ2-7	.	CASTPGSDFSEQYF	TGTGCCAGCACCCCTGGCTCCGATTTCTCCGAGCAGTACTTC
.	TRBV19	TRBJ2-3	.	CASSIGGGDTDTQYF	TGTGCCAGTAGTATAGGCGGCGGGGACACAGATACGCAGTATTTT
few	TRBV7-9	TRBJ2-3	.	CASSVPRGISTDTQYF	TGTGCCAGCAGCGTACCCAGGGGAATTAGCACAGATACGCAGTATTTT
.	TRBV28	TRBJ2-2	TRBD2	CASSLTASGYTGELFF	TGTGCCAGCAGTTTAACGGCTAGCGGGTATACCGGGGAGCTGTTTTTT
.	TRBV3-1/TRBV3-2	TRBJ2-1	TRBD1	CASSPNRGGHNEQFF	TGTGCCAGCAGCCCTAACAGGGGCGGACACAATGAGCAGTTCTTC
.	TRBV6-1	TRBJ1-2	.	CASSDLRSYGYTF	TGTGCCAGCAGTGATTTGAGGAGCTATGGCTACACCTTC
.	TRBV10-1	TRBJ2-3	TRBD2	CASSDRTSTSTDTQYF	TGCGCCAGCAGTGACCGGACTAGCACTAGCACAGATACGCAGTATTTT
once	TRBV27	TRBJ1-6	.	CASSLSWGASYNSPLHF	TGTGCCAGCAGTTTAAGCTGGGGCGCTAGTTATAATTCACCCCTCCACTTT
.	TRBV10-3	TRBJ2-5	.	CAISEFTEYQETQYF	TGTGCCATCAGTGAGTTTACCGAGTACCAAGAGACCCAGTACTTC
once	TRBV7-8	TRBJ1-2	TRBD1	CASSSDSGQGSGYTF	TGTGCCAGCAGCTCGGATAGTGGACAGGGCTCTGGCTACACCTTC
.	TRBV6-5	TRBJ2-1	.	CASSYSKSSEQFF	TGTGCCAGCAGTTACTCGAAGAGTAGTGAGCAGTTCTTC
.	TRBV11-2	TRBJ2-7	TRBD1	CASSQGVVVEQYF	TGTGCCAGCAGCCAGGGGGTGGTTGTCGAGCAGTACTTC
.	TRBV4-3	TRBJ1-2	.	CASSQDQGDGYTF	TGCGCCAGCAGCCAAGACCAAGGGGATGGCTACACCTTC
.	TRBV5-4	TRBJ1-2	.	CASSRDPYGYTF	TGTGCCAGCAGCCGGGACCCCTATGGCTACACCTTC
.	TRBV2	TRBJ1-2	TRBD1	CGTGGTGTYGYTF	TGTGGGACTGGAGGGACAGGAACTTATGGCTACACCTTC
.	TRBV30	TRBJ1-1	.	CAWGRRWGSEAFF	TGTGCCTGGGGACGACGGTGGGGTTCTGAAGCTTTCTTT